Below, one T cell receptor beta chain is given with its context. Antigen: not known. TCRdb's copy holds only in-frame clones and misses some; the assay was immunoSEQ multiplex PCR. This sample yields around 40,000 clones, of which around 83% are seen a single time; under 25% belongs to the top ten. The data were taken from a study of OX40 agonist ivuxolimab in advanced cancers. About the study: The study enrolled dose-escalation patients with hepatocellular carcinoma, melanoma, renal cell or head and neck cancer. Study-wide results and caveats: In the 0.1-3.0 mg/kg groups, partial responders showed among the lowest expansion. There were, on average, more expanded clones in CD8+ T cells than in CD4+.

The CDR3 spans 17 residues. Germline CDR1 LNHNV, CDR2 YYDKDF (reference sequence). J was trimmed by 5 bases and V by 7 bases; bases with no gene match: 16. The material was CD4+ or CD8+ T cells sorted from blood, obtained in a trial of the OX40 agonist ivuxolimab. This chain connects TRBV15 to TRBJ2-1; 8 bases are shared with TRBD2. This TCR came from an adult with an advanced solid tumor such as melanoma, head and neck, liver or kidney cancer. This chain's CDR3 is CATNSPNLAGLNNEQFF. The CDR3 nucleotides are TGTGCCACCAATTCCCCGAATCTAGCGGGCCTGAACAATGAGCAGTTCTTC.